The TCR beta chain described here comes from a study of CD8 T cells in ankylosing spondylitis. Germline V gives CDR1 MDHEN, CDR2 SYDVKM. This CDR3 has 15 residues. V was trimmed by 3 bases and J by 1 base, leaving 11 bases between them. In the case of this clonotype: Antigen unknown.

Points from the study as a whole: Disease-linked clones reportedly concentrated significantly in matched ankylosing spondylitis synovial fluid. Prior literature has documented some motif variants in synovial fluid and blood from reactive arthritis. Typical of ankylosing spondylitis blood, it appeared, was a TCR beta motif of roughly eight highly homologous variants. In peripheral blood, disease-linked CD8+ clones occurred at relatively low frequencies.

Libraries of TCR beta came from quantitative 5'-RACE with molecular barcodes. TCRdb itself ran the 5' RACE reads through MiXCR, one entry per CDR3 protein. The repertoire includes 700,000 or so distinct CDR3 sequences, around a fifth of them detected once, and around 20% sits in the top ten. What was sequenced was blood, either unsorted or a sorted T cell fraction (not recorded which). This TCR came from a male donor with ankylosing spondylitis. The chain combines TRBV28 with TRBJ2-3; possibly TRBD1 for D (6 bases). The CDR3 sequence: CASSLGPGGTDTQYF. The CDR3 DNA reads TGTGCCAGCAGTTTGGGGCCAGGGGGCACAGATACGCAGTATTTT.